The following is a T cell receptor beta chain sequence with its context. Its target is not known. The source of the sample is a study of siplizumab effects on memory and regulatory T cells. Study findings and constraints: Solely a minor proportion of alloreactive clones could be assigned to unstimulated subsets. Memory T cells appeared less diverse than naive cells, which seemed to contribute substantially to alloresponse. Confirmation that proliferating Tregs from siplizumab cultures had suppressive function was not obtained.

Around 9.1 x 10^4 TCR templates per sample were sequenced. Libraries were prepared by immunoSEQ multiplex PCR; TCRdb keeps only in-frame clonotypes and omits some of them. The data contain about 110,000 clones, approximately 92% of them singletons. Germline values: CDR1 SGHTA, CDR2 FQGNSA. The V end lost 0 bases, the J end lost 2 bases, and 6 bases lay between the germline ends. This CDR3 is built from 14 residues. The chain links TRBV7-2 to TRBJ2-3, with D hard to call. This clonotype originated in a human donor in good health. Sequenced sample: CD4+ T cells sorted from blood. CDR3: CASSLAANTDTQYF. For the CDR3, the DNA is TGTGCCAGCAGCTTAGCGGCGAACACAGATACGCAGTATTTT.